This T cell receptor beta chain was found in a study of T-cell reconstitution after alpha-beta-depleted transplantation in children. Germline-derived CDR1 and CDR2 are SGHTA and FQGNSA. V lost 2 bases and J 6 bases, leaving 14 bases between the germline ends. The CDR3 totals 15 residues. Unique molecular identifiers were incorporated when the TCRbeta library was constructed. Each CDR3 protein is one row after TCRdb ran MiXCR on the PCR reads. The sample holds approximately 590,000 distinct CDR3 sequences; over 9.5% are singletons and the top ten take 4% to 5%. This clonotype was seen more than once but under ten times.

This clonotype originated in a human donor who donated a stem cell graft to a child with acute myeloid leukemia. The V and J genes are TRBV7-2 and TRBJ2-1; possibly TRBD1 or TRBD2 for D (5 bases each). Here the sequenced sample was PBMCs from the stem cell graft donor, taken from the stem cell graft. The CDR3 sequence: CASSLRGPGFNEQFF. In nucleotides, the CDR3 is TGTGCCAGCAGCTTAAGGGGACCCGGGTTCAATGAGCAGTTCTTC.